The clone carrying this TCR beta chain was observed a few times. Its antigen remains unknown. One entry per CDR3 protein, called by TCRdb with MiXCR from the reads. The table has some 700,000 distinct CDR3 sequences, 35% to 45% seen once. These data come from a study of T cell repertoires in cytomegalovirus infection. The overall study: Matching HLA type and CMV infection were both indicated by public TCR beta signatures. Regarding the study as a whole: Dominating the ex vivo response were HLA-C-restricted CMV-specific TCR beta clonotypes.

Material for sequencing was PBMCs. The sequence was obtained from a human donor in good health (CMV status not recorded). Some clones in this sample may be carry-over from other donors' samples.

The CDR3: CASSKDSYNSNQPQHF. The DNA for the CDR3 is TGTGCCAGCAGCAAAGACAGTTATAATAGCAATCAGCCCCAGCATTTT. The chain links TRBV7-2 to TRBJ1-5, with a weak D call TRBD1 (5 bases). CDR3 length: 16 residues. Germline CDR1 reads SGHTA; CDR2 reads FQGNSA. Between the trimmed V and J ends, which lost 5 bases and 0 bases, there was a span of 14 bases.